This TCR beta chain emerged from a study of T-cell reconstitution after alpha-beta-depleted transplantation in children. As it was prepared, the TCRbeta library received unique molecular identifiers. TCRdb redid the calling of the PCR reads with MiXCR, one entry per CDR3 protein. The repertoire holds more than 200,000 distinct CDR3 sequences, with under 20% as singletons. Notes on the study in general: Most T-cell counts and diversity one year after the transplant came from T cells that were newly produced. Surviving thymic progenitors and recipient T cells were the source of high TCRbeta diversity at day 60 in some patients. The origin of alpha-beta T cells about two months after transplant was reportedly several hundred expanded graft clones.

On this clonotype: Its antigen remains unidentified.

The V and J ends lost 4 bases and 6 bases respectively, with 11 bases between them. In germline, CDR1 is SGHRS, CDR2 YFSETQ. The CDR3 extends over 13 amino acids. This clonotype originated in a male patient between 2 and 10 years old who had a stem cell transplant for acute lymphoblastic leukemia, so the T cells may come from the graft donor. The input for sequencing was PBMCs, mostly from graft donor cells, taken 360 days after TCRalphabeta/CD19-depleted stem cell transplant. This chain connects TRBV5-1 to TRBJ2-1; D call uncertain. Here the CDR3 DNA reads TGCGCCAGCAGCCTAAGGACGTTCAATGAGCAGTTCTTC. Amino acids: CASSLRTFNEQFF.